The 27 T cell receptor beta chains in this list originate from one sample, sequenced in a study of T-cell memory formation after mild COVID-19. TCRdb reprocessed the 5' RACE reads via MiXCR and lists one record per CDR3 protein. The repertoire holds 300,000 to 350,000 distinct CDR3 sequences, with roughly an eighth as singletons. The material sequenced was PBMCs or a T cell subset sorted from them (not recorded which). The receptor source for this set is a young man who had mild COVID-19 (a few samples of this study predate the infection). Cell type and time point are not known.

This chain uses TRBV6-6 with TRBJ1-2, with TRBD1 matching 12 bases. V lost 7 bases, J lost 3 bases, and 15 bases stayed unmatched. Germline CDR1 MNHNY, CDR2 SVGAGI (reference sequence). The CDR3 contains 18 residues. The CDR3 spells CASMSQRDRGRVDYGYTF. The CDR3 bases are TGTGCCAGCATGTCTCAAAGGGACAGGGGGCGGGTGGACTATGGCTACACCTTC.

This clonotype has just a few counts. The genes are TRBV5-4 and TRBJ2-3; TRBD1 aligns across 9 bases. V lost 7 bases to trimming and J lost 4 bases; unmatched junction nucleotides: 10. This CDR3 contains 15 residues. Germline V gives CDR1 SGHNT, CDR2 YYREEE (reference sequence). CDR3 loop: CASDAGTGPSDTQYF. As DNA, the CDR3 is TGTGCCAGCGATGCGGGGACAGGGCCATCAGATACGCAGTATTTT.

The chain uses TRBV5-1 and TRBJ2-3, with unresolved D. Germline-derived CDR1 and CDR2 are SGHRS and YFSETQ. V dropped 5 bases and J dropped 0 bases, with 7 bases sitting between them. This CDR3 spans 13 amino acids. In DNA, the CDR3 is TGCGCCAGCAGGGACGGGAGCACAGATACGCAGTATTTT. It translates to CASRDGSTDTQYF.

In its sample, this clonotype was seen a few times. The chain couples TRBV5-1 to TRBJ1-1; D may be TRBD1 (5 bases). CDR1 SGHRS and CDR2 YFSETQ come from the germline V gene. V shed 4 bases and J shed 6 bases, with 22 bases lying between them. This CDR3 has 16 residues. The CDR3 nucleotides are TGCGCCAGCAGCGTTACCGGGGCCCCCGTCGGGGCTGAAGCTTTCTTT. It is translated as CASSVTGAPVGAEAFF.

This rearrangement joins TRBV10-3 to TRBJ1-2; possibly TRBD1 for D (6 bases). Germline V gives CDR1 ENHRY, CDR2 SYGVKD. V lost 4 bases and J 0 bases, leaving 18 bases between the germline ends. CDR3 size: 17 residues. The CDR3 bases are TGTGCCATCAGTGCTAACAGGGTCTCTTCTTCTAACTATGGCTACACCTTC. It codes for CAISANRVSSSNYGYTF.

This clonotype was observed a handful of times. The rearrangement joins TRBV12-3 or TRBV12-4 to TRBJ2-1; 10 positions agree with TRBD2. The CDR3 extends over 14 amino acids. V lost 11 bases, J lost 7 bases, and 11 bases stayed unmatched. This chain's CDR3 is CAAAPSGGGNEQFF. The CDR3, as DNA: TGTGCCGCCGCTCCTAGCGGGGGAGGGAATGAGCAGTTCTTC.

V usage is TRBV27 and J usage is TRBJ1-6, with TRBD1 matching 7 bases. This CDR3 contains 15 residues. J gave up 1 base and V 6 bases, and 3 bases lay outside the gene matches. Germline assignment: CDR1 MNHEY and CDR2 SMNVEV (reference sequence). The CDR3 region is CASRDRESYNSPLHF. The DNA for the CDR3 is TGTGCCAGCAGAGACAGGGAATCCTATAATTCACCCCTCCACTTT.

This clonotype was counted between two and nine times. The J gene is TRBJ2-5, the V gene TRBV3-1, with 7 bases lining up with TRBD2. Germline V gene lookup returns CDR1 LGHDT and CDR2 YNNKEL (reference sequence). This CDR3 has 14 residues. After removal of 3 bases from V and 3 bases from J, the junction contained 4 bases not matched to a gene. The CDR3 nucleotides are TGTGCCAGCAGCCAGACTCTAGCGGAAGAGACCCAGTACTTC. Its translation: CASSQTLAEETQYF.

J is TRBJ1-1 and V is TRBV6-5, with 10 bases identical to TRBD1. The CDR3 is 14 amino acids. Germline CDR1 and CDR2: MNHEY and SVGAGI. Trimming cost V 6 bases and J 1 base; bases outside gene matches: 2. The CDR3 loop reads CASSRQGANTEAFF. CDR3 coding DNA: TGTGCCAGCAGCAGACAGGGGGCGAACACTGAAGCTTTCTTT.

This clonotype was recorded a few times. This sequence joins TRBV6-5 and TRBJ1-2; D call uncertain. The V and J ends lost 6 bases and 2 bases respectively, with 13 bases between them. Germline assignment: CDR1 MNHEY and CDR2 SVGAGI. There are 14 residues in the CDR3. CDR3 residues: CASSIRDTNYGYTF. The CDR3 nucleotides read TGTGCCAGCAGCATACGAGACACCAACTATGGCTACACCTTC.

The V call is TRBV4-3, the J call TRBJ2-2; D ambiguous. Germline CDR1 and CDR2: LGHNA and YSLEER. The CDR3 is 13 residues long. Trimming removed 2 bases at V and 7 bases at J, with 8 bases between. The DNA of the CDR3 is TGCGCCAGCAGCCAACGCACCCACGGGGAGCTGTTTTTT. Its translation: CASSQRTHGELFF.

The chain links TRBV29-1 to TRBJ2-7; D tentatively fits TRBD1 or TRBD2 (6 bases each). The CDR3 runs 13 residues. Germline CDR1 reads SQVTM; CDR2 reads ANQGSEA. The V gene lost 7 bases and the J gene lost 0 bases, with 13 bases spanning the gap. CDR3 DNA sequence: TGCAGCGCCTTAGGGGGGAGCTCCTACGAGCAGTACTTC. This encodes CSALGGSSYEQYF.

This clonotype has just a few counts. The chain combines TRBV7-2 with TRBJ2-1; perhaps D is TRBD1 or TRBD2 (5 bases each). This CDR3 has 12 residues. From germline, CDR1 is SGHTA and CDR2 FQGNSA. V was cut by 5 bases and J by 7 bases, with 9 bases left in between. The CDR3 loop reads CASSVGRNEQFF. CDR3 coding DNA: TGTGCCAGCAGCGTGGGACGGAATGAGCAGTTCTTC.

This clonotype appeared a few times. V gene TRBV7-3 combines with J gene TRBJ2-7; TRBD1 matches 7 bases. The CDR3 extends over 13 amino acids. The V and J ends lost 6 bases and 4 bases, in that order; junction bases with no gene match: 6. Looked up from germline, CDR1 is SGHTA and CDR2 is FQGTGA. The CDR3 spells CASREDRAYEQYV. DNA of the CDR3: TGTGCCAGCAGGGAAGACAGGGCATACGAGCAGTACGTC.

In DNA, the CDR3 is TGTGCCAGTAGTGCGGACGGAGAACCTTCCTATGGCTACACCTTC. As protein: CASSADGEPSYGYTF. The V and J genes are TRBV19 and TRBJ1-2; no clear D gene. CDR1 is LNHDA, CDR2 SQIVND, per germline (reference sequence). This CDR3 spans 15 amino acids. The V and J ends lost 5 bases and 4 bases respectively, with 17 bases between them.

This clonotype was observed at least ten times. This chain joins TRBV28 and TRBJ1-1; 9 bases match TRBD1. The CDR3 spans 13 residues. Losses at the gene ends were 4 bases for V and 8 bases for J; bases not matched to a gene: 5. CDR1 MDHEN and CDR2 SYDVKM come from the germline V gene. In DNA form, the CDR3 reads TGTGCCAGCAGTTGGGGGGGACAGGGCGAAGCTTTCTTT. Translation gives CASSWGGQGEAFF.

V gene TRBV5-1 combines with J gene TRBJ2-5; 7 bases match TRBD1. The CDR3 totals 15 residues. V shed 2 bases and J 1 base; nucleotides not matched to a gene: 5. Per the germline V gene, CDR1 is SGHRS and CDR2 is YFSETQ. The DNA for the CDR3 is TGCGCCAGCAGCTTTACAGGGGTGGGCCAAGAGACCCAGTACTTC. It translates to CASSFTGVGQETQYF.

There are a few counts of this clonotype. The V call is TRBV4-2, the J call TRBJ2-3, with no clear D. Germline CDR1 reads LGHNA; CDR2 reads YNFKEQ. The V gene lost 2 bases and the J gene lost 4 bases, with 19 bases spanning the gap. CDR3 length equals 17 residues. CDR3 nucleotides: TGTGCCAGCAGCCAAACCGGACGACACACCCCCCCAGATACGCAGTATTTT. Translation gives CASSQTGRHTPPDTQYF.

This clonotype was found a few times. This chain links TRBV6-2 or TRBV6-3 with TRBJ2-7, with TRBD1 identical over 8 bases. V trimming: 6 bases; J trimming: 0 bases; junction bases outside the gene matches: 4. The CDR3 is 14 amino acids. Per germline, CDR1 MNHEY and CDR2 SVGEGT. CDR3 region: CASSDRGASYEQYV. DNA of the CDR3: TGTGCCAGCAGCGACAGGGGAGCCTCCTACGAGCAGTACGTC.

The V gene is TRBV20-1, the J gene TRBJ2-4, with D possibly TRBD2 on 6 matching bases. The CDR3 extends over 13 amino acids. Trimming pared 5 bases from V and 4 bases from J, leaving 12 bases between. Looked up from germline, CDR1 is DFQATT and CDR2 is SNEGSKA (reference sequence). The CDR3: CSARGTLKNIQYF. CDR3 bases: TGCAGTGCTCGCGGGACCCTTAAAAACATTCAGTACTTC.

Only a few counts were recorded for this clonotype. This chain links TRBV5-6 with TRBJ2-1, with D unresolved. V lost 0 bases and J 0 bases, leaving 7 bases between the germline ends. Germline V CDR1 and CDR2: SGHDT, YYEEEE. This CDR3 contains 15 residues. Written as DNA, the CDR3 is TGTGCCAGCAGCTTGGGCCCTAGCTCCTACAATGAGCAGTTCTTC. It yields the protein CASSLGPSSYNEQFF.

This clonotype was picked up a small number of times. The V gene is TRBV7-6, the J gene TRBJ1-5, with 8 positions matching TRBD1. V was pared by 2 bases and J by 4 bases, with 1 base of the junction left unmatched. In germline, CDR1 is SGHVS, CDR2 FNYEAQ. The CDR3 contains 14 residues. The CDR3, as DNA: TGTGCCAGCAGCTTAAGACAGGGGAATCAGCCCCAGCATTTT. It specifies CASSLRQGNQPQHF.

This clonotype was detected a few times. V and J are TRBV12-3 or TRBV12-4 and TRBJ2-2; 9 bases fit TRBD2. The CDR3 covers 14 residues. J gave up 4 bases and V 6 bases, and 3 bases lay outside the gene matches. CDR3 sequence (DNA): TGTGCCAGCAGGAGGACTAGCGCCACCGGGGAGCTGTTTTTT. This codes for CASRRTSATGELFF.

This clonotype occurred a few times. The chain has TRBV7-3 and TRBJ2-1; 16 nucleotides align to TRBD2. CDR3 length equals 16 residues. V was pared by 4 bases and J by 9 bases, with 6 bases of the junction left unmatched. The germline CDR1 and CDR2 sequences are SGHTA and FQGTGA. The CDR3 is CASSSSGTSGGGEQFF. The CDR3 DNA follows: TGTGCCAGCAGCTCCTCCGGGACTAGCGGGGGGGGTGAGCAGTTCTTC.

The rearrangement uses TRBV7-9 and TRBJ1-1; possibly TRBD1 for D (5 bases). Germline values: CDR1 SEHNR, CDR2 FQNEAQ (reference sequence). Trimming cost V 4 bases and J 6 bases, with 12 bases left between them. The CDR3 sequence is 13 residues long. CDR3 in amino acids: CASSSKGRAEAFF. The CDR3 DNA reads TGTGCCAGCAGCTCGAAGGGGCGCGCTGAAGCTTTCTTT.

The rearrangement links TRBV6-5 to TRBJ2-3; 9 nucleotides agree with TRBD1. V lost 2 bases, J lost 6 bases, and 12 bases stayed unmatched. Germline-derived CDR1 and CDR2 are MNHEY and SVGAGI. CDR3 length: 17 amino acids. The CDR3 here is CASSYRGQGLTMDTQYF. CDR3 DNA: TGTGCCAGCAGTTACCGAGGACAGGGGTTGACGATGGATACGCAGTATTTT.

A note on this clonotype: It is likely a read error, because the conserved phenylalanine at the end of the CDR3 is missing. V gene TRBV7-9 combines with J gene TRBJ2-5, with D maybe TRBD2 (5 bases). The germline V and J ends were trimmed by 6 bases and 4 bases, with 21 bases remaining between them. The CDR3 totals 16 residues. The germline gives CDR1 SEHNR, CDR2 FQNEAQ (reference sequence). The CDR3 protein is CASSPTPGPAGETQYL. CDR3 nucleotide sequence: TGTGCCAGCAGTCCAACCCCTGGGCCGGCGGGAGAGACCCAGTACTTA.